This passage covers 11 T cell receptor beta chains from one sample sequenced in a study of shared clonotypes between healthy human individuals. Only in-frame clones appear in the TCRdb table, and some are missing; sequencing was by immunoSEQ multiplex PCR. The table includes over 2 million clones, 85% to 95% detected once. The sample was naive CD4+ T cells from PBMCs. This sample's subset: CD45RA+ positively selected. All receptors come from a man aged 18 to 35 in good health. Some clones in this sample may be carry-over from other donors' samples.

This clone occurred a few times. The chain combines TRBV25-1 with TRBJ1-1; D gene uncertain. The V gene's germline CDR1 is MGHDK and CDR2 SYGVNS. The CDR3 loop spans 12 amino acids. V was trimmed by 0 bases and J by 10 bases, leaving 9 bases between them. Here the CDR3 reads CASSEYGVGAFF. The CDR3 DNA follows: TGTGCCAGCAGTGAATATGGGGTTGGAGCTTTCTTT.

This chain connects TRBV7-9 to TRBJ1-2, with D maybe TRBD1 (5 bases). The CDR3 sequence is 16 residues long. V dropped 4 bases and J dropped 3 bases, with 18 bases sitting between them. Germline loops: CDR1 SEHNR, CDR2 FQNEAQ (reference sequence). The CDR3 here is CASSSRTPRDDYGYTF. The CDR3 DNA sequence: TGTGCCAGCAGCTCACGGACCCCGCGGGACGACTATGGCTACACCTTC. Complete variable domain (other parts from reference TRBV7-9 and TRBJ1-2): DTGVSQNPRHKITKRGQNVTFRCDPISEHNRLYWYRQTLGQGPEFLTYFQNEAQLEKSRLLSDRFSAERPKGSFSTLEIQRTEQGDSAMYLCASSSRTPRDDYGYTFGSGTRLTVV.

The CDR3 DNA sequence: TGTGCCTGGAGTCCCGAGGGGGAAAAACTGTTTTTT. Protein sequence: CAWSPEGEKLFF. The chain carries TRBV30 and TRBJ1-4; TRBD1 might be the D (5 bases). The V end was cut by 2 bases, the J end by 8 bases, with 9 bases between. The CDR3 runs to 12 residues. Per germline, CDR1 GTSNPN and CDR2 SVGIG (reference sequence).

The table lists this clone with a count of one. The V call is TRBV6-1, the J call TRBJ2-7; D perhaps matches TRBD2 (5 bases). V was clipped by 2 bases and J by 3 bases, with 8 bases between them. Germline V lookup: CDR1 MNHNS, CDR2 SASEGT. The CDR3 has 13 amino acids. As DNA, the CDR3 is TGTGCCAGCAGTGAATCACTAGGCTACGAGCAGTACTTC. It encodes CASSESLGYEQYF.

This clone was seen more than once but under ten times. The V gene is TRBV6-1, the J gene TRBJ1-2; maybe TRBD1 (5 bases). The germline V gene encodes CDR1 MNHNS and CDR2 SASEGT. The CDR3 has 11 residues. V lost 10 bases and J lost 5, with 11 bases in between. For the CDR3, the DNA is TGTGCCACCAGCCCAGGGTATGGCTACACCTTC. It encodes CATSPGYGYTF.

This chain links TRBV7-9 with TRBJ2-1; D gene unclear. Trimming left V 5 bases short and J 4 bases short, with 18 bases between. From germline, CDR1 is SEHNR and CDR2 FQNEAQ (reference sequence). This CDR3 is built from 16 residues. The CDR3, as DNA: TGTGCCAGCAGCCCTCGAGTATTTCGGGCGTACAATGAGCAGTTCTTC. This translates into CASSPRVFRAYNEQFF.

The chain employs TRBV30 and TRBJ1-5, with D unclear. V shed 3 bases and J shed 0 bases, with 15 bases lying between them. The CDR3 totals 16 residues. Germline V gives CDR1 GTSNPN, CDR2 SVGIG (reference sequence). This CDR3 reads CAWRPGPYVSNQPQHF. The CDR3 nucleotides are TGTGCCTGGAGGCCCGGGCCGTACGTTAGCAATCAGCCCCAGCATTTT.

The chain joins TRBV28 to TRBJ1-5; perhaps TRBD1 as D (5 bases). Looked up from germline, CDR1 is MDHEN and CDR2 is SYDVKM. The CDR3 length is 14 residues. Trimming took 9 bases from V and 1 from J, leaving 13 bases between them. CDR3 nucleotides: TGTGCCAGTACAGAGGGGATAAGCAATCAGCCCCAGCATTTT. This translates into CASTEGISNQPQHF. The variable domain in full, completed from reference TRBV28 and TRBJ1-5, reads DVKVTQSSRYLVKRTGEKVFLECVQDMDHENMFWYRQDPGLGLRLIYFSYDVKMKEKGDIPEGYSVSREKKERFSLILESASTNQTSMYLCASTEGISNQPQHFGDGTRLSIL.

The chain is built from TRBV2 and TRBJ1-1, with 7 bases lining up with TRBD1. Germline-derived CDR1 and CDR2 are SNHLY and FYNNEI. The CDR3 covers 17 residues. V lost 8 bases, J lost 0 bases, and 15 bases stayed unmatched. The CDR3 protein is CASDGPGTEDLNTEAFF. For the CDR3, the DNA is TGTGCCAGCGACGGACCCGGGACAGAAGACCTGAACACTGAAGCTTTCTTT.

The chain links TRBV28 to TRBJ2-1, with D maybe TRBD2 (5 bases). The CDR3 contains 12 residues. The V gene's germline CDR1 is MDHEN and CDR2 SYDVKM. V dropped 2 bases and J dropped 9 bases, with 8 bases sitting between them. DNA of the CDR3: TGTGCCAGCAGTTTAATGGGGAGTGAGCAGTTCTTC. It codes for CASSLMGSEQFF.

The genes are TRBV19 and TRBJ1-1; weak D call: TRBD1 (6 bases). This CDR3 has 14 residues. Per germline, CDR1 LNHDA and CDR2 SQIVND (reference sequence). Trimming took 2 bases from V and 5 from J, leaving 12 bases between them. The CDR3 coding sequence is TGTGCCAGTAGTATATCGGGGGCAGGGACTGAAGCTTTCTTT. Translating gives CASSISGAGTEAFF.